Listed below are T cell receptor beta chains from one sample, sequenced in a study of blood T cell repertoires in COVID-19. Assay used: immunoSEQ multiplex PCR; TCRdb lists only in-frame clones, some missing. The table lists about 73,000 clones, over 80% of them singletons. Sequences were obtained from peripheral blood. The receptor source for this set is a man older than 75 with active or convalescent COVID-19. The CDR3 runs from the conserved cysteine through the conserved F or W. Each record gives: D gene, J gene, V gene, clone size, CDR3 DNA, CDR3 protein. A D gene is named only where the DNA matches it firmly. For some rows the clone size is stated as once, few or many, or as a class when expanded; others skip it.

>TRBD2|TRBJ2-1|TRBV19|-
TGTGCCACCAAAGCGGGGGGGAGTAATGAGCAGTTCTTC
CATKAGGSNEQFF
>TRBD1|TRBJ1-2|TRBV5-1|-
TGCGCCAGCAGCCTCCGGACAGGGGGGAACTATGGCTACACCTTC
CASSLRTGGNYGYTF
>-|TRBJ1-4|TRBV28|-
TGTGCCACCGACAGAACTGGGACAAATCTTATTAATGAAAAACTGTTTTTT
CATDRTGTNLINEKLFF
>-|TRBJ1-2|TRBV6-1|-
TGTGCCAGCAGTGACAACAGGGTTGGTGCCTATGGCTACACCTTC
CASSDNRVGAYGYTF
>TRBD2|TRBJ2-2|TRBV2|-
TGTGCCAGCAGTTCTAGCGGGGGGGCGACCGGGGAGCTGTTTTTT
CASSSSGGATGELFF
>-|TRBJ1-1|TRBV6-6|-
TGTGCCAGCAGTTGGAGACAGTTCAACACTGAAGCTTTCTTT
CASSWRQFNTEAFF
>TRBD2|TRBJ2-7|TRBV28|-
TGTGCCAGCACCGTAGCGGGAGGGAGAAGCGAGCAGTACTTC
CASTVAGGRSEQYF
>-|TRBJ1-1|TRBV19|-
TGTGCCAGTAAATTGGGGGGGTCTATGAACACTGAAGCTTTCTTT
CASKLGGSMNTEAFF
>-|TRBJ2-7|TRBV7-6|-
TGTGCCAGCAGCTTAGGGCCCGGAGGCGACGAGCAGTACTTC
CASSLGPGGDEQYF
>-|TRBJ2-4|TRBV5-1|-
TGCGCCAGCAGCTTCACGGGAGACAAAAACATTCAGTACTTC
CASSFTGDKNIQYF
>TRBD2|TRBJ2-7|TRBV7-6|-
TGTGCCAGCAGCTCAAGGACTAGCGGGAGGGCCTACGAGCAGTACTTC
CASSSRTSGRAYEQYF
>-|TRBJ2-5|TRBV2|once
TGTGCCAGCGGACTGAACCAAGAGACCCAGTACTTC
CASGLNQETQYF
>TRBD2|TRBJ2-5|TRBV5-4|few
TGTGCCAGCAGCTCAAAGATAGCGGGGGGAGAGACCCAGTACTTC
CASSSKIAGGETQYF
>-|TRBJ2-7|TRBV5-1|-
TGCGCCAGCAGCTTGGGACAGGACCGTTACGAGCAGTACTTC
CASSLGQDRYEQYF
>-|TRBJ2-7|TRBV10-1|-
TGCGCCAGCAGTCAGCCGGGACATCCCTACGAGCAGTACTTC
CASSQPGHPYEQYF
>-|TRBJ2-7|TRBV5-5|-
TGTGCCAGCAGCGTCGGACCCCTAAGCGGCGAGCAGTACTTC
CASSVGPLSGEQYF
>-|TRBJ2-4|TRBV28|-
TGTGCCAGCAGTTTCCACAGGGAAGCCAAAAACATTCAGTACTTC
CASSFHREAKNIQYF
>-|TRBJ2-1|TRBV6-2/TRBV6-3|-
TGTGCCAGCAGTTCCCGGACAAGGACTGAGCAGTTCTTC
CASSSRTRTEQFF
>TRBD1|TRBJ1-1|TRBV19|few
TGTGCCAGTAGTAGCACAGGGGGTACGGGGACTGAAGCTTTCTTT
CASSSTGGTGTEAFF
>TRBD2|TRBJ2-5|TRBV3-1/TRBV3-2|-
TGTGCCAGCAGCCCTAGCGGCCAAGAGACCCAGTACTTC
CASSPSGQETQYF
>-|TRBJ2-3|TRBV19|-
TGTGCCAGTAGCTGGGCGACTATCGCTAGCACAGATACGCAGTATTTT
CASSWATIASTDTQYF
>-|TRBJ2-3|TRBV7-2|-
TGTGCCAGCAGCTCCCTCCCGGCCACAGTGACCACAGATACGCAGTATTTT
CASSSLPATVTTDTQYF
>TRBD2|TRBJ2-2|TRBV7-6|-
TGTGCCAGCAGGCCAACTAGCGGGGGGGCTTTCCCCGGGGAGCTGTTTTTT
CASRPTSGGAFPGELFF
>TRBD2|TRBJ2-1|TRBV24-1|-
TGTGCCACCTCGACTAGCGGGAGGCCCTACAATGAGCAGTTCTTC
CATSTSGRPYNEQFF
>-|TRBJ2-3|TRBV5-1|once
TGCGCCAGCAGCTTGGAGCAGGTCACAGATACGCAGTATTTT
CASSLEQVTDTQYF
>-|TRBJ2-2|TRBV5-1|-
TGCGCCAGCAGCTGGGACCCCGGGGGCACCGGGGAGCTGTTTTTT
CASSWDPGGTGELFF
>-|TRBJ1-2|TRBV7-9|-
TGTGCCAGCAGACCACTAACAGGGCACGGCTATGGCTACACCTTC
CASRPLTGHGYGYTF
>-|TRBJ2-7|TRBV7-2|-
TGTGCCAGCAGCTCAGGCAGGCGCCCTTCCTACGAGCAGTACTTC
CASSSGRRPSYEQYF